This T cell receptor beta chain is from a study of blood T cells in healthy people across ages. The CDR3 is 15 residues long. Per germline, CDR1 SGDLS and CDR2 YYNGEE. V was cut by 6 bases and J by 5 bases, with 19 bases left in between. A second PCR of roughly 7 to 11 cycles used a sample-barcoded 5' primer and a J-beta primer mix. Via MiXCR, TCRdb re-called the 5' RACE reads, giving one row per CDR3 protein. The table has 600,000 to 800,000 distinct CDR3 sequences, roughly half seen once. Overall study results and limits: Conclusively comparing naive with antigen-experienced cells was impossible with unsorted PBMCs. It was held that diversity estimates obtained from one million T cells represented underestimates. Per million T cells, TCR beta diversity dropped roughly linearly as age increased.

With regard to this clonotype: Antigen specificity is unknown.

The sample comprised blood. The TCR originated in a woman at least 80 years old in good health. The chain recombines TRBV9 with TRBJ2-3; perhaps TRBD2 as D (5 bases). Here the CDR3 reads CASTVTSFGGDTQYF. For the CDR3, the DNA is TGTGCCAGCACCGTTACTAGTTTTGGCGGAGATACGCAGTATTTT.